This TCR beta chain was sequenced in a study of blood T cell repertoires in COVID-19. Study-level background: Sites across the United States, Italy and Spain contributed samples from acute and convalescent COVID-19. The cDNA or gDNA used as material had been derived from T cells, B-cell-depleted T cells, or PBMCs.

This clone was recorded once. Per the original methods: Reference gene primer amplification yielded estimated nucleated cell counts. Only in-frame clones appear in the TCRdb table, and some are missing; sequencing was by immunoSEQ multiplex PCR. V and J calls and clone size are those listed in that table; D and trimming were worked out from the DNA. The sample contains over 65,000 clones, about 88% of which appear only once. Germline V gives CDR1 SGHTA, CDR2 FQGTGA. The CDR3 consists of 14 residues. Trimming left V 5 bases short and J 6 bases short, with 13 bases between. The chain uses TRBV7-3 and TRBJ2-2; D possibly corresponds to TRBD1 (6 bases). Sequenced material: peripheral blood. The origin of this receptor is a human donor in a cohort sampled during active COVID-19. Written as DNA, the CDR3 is TGTGCCAGCAGCGTCTACAGGGAGTCCGGGGAGCTGTTTTTT. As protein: CASSVYRESGELFF.